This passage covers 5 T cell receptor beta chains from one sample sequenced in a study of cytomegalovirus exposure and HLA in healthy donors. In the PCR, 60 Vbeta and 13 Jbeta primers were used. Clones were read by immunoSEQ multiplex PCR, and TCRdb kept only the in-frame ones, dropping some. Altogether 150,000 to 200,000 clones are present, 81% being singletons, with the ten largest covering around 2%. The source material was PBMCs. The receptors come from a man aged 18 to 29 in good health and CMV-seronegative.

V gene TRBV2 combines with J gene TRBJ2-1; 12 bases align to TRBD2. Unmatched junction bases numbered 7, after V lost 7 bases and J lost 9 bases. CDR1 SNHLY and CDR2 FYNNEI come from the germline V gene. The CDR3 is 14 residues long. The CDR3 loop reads CASKSSGGGSEQFF. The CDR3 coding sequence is TGTGCCAGCAAATCTAGCGGGGGGGGGAGTGAGCAGTTCTTC. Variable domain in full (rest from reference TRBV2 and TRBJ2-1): EPEVTQTPSHQVTQMGQEVILRCVPISNHLYFYWYRQILGQKVEFLVSFYNNEISEKSEIFDDQFSVERPDGSNFTLKIRSTKLEDSAMYFCASKSSGGGSEQFFGPGTRLTVL.

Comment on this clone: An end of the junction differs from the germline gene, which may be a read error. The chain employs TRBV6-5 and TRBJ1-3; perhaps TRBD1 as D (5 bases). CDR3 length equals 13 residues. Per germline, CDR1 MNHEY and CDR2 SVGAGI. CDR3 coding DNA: TGTGCCAGCAGTTACTCGCAGGGAAGCACCATATATTTT. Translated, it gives CASSYSQGSTIYF.

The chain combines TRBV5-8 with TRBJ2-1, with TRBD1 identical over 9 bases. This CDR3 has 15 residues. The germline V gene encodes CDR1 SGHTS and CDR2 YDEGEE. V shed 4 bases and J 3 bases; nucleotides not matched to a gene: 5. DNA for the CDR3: TGTGCCAGCAGCGGGGGACAGGGCCTCTACAATGAGCAGTTCTTC. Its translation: CASSGGQGLYNEQFF.

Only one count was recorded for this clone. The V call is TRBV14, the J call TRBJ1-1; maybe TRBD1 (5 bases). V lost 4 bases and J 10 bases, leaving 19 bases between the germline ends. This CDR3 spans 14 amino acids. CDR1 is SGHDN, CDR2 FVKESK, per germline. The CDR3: CASSRLRGTGGAFF. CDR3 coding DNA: TGTGCCAGCAGCCGTCTTAGGGGCACGGGGGGAGCTTTCTTT.

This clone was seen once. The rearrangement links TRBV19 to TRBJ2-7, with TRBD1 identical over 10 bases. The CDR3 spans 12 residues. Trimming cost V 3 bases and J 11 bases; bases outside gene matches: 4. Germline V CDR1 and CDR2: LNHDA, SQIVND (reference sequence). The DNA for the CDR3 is TGTGCCAGTAGTATGACAGGGGGCATAAAGTACTTC. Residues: CASSMTGGIKYF.